This T cell receptor beta chain was identified in a study of T cells in localized non-small cell lung cancer. Produced via immunoSEQ multiplex PCR; TCRdb's table is partial and in-frame only. The data contain 26,000 or so clones, 87% of them singletons. The CDR3 loop spans 12 amino acids. Germline V gene sequence: CDR1 SEHNR, CDR2 FQNEAQ (reference sequence). The V segment lost 5 bases and the J segment 14 bases; nucleotides outside the gene matches: 9. The sequencing here drew on peripheral blood, taken before any cancer treatment. This rearrangement joins TRBV7-9 to TRBJ2-1, with 7 bases matching TRBD2. The TCR comes from a male donor aged 60 or over with stage I lung adenocarcinoma. DNA for the CDR3: TGTGCCAGCAGCCCTGGATGGGGGGGGAAGTTCTTC. It is translated as CASSPGWGGKFF.